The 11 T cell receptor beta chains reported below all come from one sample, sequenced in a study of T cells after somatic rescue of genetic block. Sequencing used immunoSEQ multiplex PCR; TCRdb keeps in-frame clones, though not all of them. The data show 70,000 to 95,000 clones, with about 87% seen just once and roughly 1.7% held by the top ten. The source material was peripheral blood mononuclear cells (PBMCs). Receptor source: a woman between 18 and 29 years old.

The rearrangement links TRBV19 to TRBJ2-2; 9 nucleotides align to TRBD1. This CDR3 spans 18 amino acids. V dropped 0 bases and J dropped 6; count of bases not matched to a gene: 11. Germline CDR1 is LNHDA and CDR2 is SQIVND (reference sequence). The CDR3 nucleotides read TGTGCCAGTAGTATAGATCTATGGGACAGGGATAGGTCCGGGGAGCTGTTTTTT. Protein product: CASSIDLWDRDRSGELFF.

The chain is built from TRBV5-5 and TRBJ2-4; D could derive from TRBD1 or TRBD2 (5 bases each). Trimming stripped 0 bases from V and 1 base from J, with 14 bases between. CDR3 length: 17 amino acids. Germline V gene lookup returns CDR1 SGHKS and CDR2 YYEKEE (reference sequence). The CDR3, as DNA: TGTGCCAGCAGCTTGGCCGGGGCGGGCTCGGCCAAAAACATTCAGTACTTC. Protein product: CASSLAGAGSAKNIQYF.

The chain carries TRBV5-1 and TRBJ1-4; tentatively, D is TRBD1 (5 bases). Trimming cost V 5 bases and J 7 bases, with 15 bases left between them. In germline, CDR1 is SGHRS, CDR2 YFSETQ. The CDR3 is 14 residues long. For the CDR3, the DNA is TGCGCCAGCAGTTTTACCGGGACGGCTGAAAAACTGTTTTTT. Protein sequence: CASSFTGTAEKLFF.

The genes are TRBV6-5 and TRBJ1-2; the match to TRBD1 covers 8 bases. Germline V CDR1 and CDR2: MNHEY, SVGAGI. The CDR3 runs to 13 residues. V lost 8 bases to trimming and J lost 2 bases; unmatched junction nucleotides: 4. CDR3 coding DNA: TGTGCCAGCGCGGACAGGGCCAACTATGGCTACACCTTC. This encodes CASADRANYGYTF.

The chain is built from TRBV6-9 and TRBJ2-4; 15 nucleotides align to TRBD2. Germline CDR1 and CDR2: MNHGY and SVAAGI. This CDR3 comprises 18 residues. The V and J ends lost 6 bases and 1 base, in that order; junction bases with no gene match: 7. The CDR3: CASRGLAGGKEAKNIQYF. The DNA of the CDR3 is TGTGCCAGCAGAGGACTAGCGGGAGGGAAGGAGGCCAAAAACATTCAGTACTTC.

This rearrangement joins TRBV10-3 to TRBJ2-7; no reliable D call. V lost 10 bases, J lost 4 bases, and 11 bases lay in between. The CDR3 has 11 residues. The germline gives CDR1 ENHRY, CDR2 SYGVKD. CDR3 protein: CATKAIYEQYF. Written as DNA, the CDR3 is TGTGCCACCAAAGCGATTTACGAGCAGTACTTC.

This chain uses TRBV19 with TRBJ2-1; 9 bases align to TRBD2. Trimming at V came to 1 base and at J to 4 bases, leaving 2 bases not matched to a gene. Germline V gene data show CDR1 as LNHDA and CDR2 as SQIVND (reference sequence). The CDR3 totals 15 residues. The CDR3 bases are TGTGCCAGTAGTATAGGTGCGGGAGGGTACAATGAGCAGTTCTTC. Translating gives CASSIGAGGYNEQFF.

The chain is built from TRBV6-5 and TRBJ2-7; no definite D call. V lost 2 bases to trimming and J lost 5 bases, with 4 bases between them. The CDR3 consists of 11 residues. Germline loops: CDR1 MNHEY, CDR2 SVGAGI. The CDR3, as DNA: TGTGCCAGCAGTTACGGACACGAGCAGTACTTC. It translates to CASSYGHEQYF.

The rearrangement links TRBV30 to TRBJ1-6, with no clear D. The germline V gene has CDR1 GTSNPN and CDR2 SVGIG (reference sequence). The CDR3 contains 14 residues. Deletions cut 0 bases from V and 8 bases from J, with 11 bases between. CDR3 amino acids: CAWSVLKLDSPLHF. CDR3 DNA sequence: TGTGCCTGGAGTGTACTAAAGCTGGATTCACCCCTCCACTTT.

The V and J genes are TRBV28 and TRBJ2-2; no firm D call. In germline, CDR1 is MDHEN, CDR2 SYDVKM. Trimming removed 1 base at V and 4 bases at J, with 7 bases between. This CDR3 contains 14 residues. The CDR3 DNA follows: TGTGCCAGCAGTTTATTTTCGGGCACCGGGGAGCTGTTTTTT. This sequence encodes CASSLFSGTGELFF.

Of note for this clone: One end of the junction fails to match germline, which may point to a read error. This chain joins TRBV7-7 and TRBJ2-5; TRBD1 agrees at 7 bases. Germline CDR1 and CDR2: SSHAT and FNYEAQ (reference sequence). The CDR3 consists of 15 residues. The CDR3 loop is CASSRTGTVQETQYF. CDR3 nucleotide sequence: TGTGCTAGCAGCCGCACCGGGACAGTACAAGAGACCCAGTACTTC.